The sequence of this T cell receptor beta chain was determined in a study of spatial heterogeneity in lung cancer. Time point described: sample taken at primary tumor resection. Without sorting, whole RNA was sequenced from tumor, nontumor lung or frozen PBMC. The donors, about 78 patients with untreated early-stage non-small cell lung cancer, provided the samples. The CDR3 totals 14 residues. CDR1 is DFQATT, CDR2 SNEGSKA, per germline (reference sequence). V gave up 6 bases and J gave up 6 bases, with 18 bases separating them. One entry per CDR3 protein, called by TCRdb with MiXCR from the 5' RACE reads. The sample records tens of thousands of distinct CDR3 sequences, roughly 8% being singletons. The table lists this clonotype with a few counts.

This clonotype was sampled from a female donor with early-stage non-small cell lung cancer. The sequences come from PBMCs, collected at surgery. The chain joins TRBV20-1 to TRBJ2-1; D is unclear. The CDR3 nucleotides read TGCAGTGCCCCACCGGGCCTTGTGGGCAATGAGCAGTTCTTC. This encodes CSAPPGLVGNEQFF.